This TCR beta chain was sequenced during a study of blood T cell repertoires in COVID-19. The table came from immunoSEQ multiplex PCR; TCRdb's copy has only in-frame clones and leaves some out. Of more than 300,000 clones listed, 86% are singletons. This clone was found once. Sequenced input: peripheral blood. The sequence came from a woman aged 50 to 60 with acute or convalescent COVID-19.

The CDR3 nucleotides read TGTGCCAGCAGGGTGGAGGGATGGGCTGGCTACACCTTC. Protein product: CASRVEGWAGYTF. The chain uses TRBV28 and TRBJ1-2, with unresolved D. This CDR3 comprises 13 residues. The V end lost 6 bases, the J end lost 7 bases, and 15 bases lay between the germline ends. Germline CDR1 reads MDHEN; CDR2 reads SYDVKM.